This T cell receptor beta chain originates from a study of blood T cell repertoires in COVID-19. CDR3 length: 17 amino acids. Per germline, CDR1 SGHRS and CDR2 YFSETQ. Trimming at V came to 2 bases and at J to 7 bases, leaving 9 bases not matched to a gene. The data were produced by immunoSEQ multiplex PCR, yet TCRdb's version contains in-frame clones alone and is incomplete. The sample has under 150,000 clones, approximately 80% seen once. The material sequenced was peripheral blood. The sequence was collected from a man in his sixties with active or convalescent COVID-19. The rearrangement uses TRBV5-1 and TRBJ1-4; 12 bases are a match to TRBD1. As DNA, the CDR3 is TGCGCCAGCAGCTTACTGGGACAGGGGGCCTTTGCTGAAAAACTGTTTTTT. Its protein is CASSLLGQGAFAEKLFF.